The TCR beta chain described here comes from a study of shared clonotypes between healthy human individuals. V was clipped by 3 bases and J by 4 bases, with 15 bases between them. The CDR3 is made up of 15 amino acids. Germline lookup yields CDR1 WNHNN and CDR2 SYGVQD (reference sequence). The study, taken as a whole, reports: Sampling included only blood; tissue repertoires likely differ.

This clone came up once. Its antigen is undetermined. Using immunoSEQ multiplex PCR, the repertoire was profiled, and TCRdb retains in-frame clones only, with some absent. The sample includes hundreds of thousands of clones, about 96% seen only once; the top ten take less than 0.06%. The receptor comes from a woman aged 25 to 39 in good health. The rearrangement uses TRBV10-1 and TRBJ2-5; possibly TRBD1 or TRBD2 for D (5 bases each). Source material: naive CD4+ T cells sorted from blood. Stated subset: CD45RA+ positively selected. The CDR3 region has the DNA TGCGCCAGCAGTGAATCCGGGACCGTGGGAGAGACCCAGTACTTC. Its protein product is CASSESGTVGETQYF.